This entry is about one T cell receptor (beta chain). Assay: immunoSEQ multiplex PCR; the TCRdb copy retains only in-frame clones and omits some. The sample lists more than 120,000 clones, 75% to 90% occurring once. Per germline, CDR1 SGHTA and CDR2 FQGTGA. There are 13 residues in the CDR3. V was shortened by 5 bases and J by 6 bases, with 12 bases between the two germline ends. The data were obtained in a study of T cell responses to AZD1222 COVID-19 vaccine. V usage is TRBV7-3 and J usage is TRBJ2-3; D remains ambiguous. This clonotype originated in an adult who received the AZD1222 COVID-19 vaccine. The starting material was peripheral blood, obtained 28 days after the second AZD1222 dose. DNA of the CDR3: TGTGCCAGCAGCCATCGCGAAGGGGATACGCAGTATTTT. As protein: CASSHREGDTQYF.